The 7 T cell receptor beta chains presented below share a single source sample, sequenced in a study of blood T cell repertoires in COVID-19. Here immunoSEQ multiplex PCR was the method, and the copy in TCRdb shows in-frame clones only, minus some. The sample carries 200,000 to 250,000 clones, 70% to 90% recorded once. The material sequenced was peripheral blood. All receptors derive from a man in his forties or fifties with acute or convalescent COVID-19.

The genes are TRBV30 and TRBJ1-2, with a possible D match to TRBD1 (5 bases). Trimming shortened V by 2 bases and J by 4 bases, and 11 bases separated the two germline ends. Per germline, CDR1 GTSNPN and CDR2 SVGIG (reference sequence). The CDR3 sequence is 13 residues long. The DNA of the CDR3 is TGTGCCTGGAGTCAGGGAGGGTTCTATGGCTACACCTTC. The encoded protein is CAWSQGGFYGYTF.

The J gene is TRBJ1-5, the V gene TRBV6-2 or TRBV6-3; D ambiguous. The V gene lost 5 bases and the J gene lost 9 bases, with 8 bases spanning the gap. Germline values: CDR1 MNHEY, CDR2 SVGEGT. There are 11 residues in the CDR3. The chain's CDR3 is CASSPPGPQHF. CDR3 nucleotide sequence: TGTGCCAGCAGTCCCCCCGGGCCCCAGCATTTT.

The V call is TRBV6-5, the J call TRBJ1-4; weak D call: TRBD1 (6 bases). In germline, CDR1 is MNHEY, CDR2 SVGAGI. The CDR3 is 14 residues long. Between the trimmed V and J ends, which lost 6 bases and 0 bases, there was a span of 8 bases. CDR3 coding DNA: TGTGCCAGCAGGGACAGCGCAACTAATGAAAAACTGTTTTTT. Its protein is CASRDSATNEKLFF.

The CDR3 protein is CATIRGNYEQYF. In nucleotides, the CDR3 is TGTGCCACCATTAGGGGGAACTACGAGCAGTACTTC. The V and J genes are TRBV2 and TRBJ2-7; a weak D match, TRBD1 (6 bases). V dropped 10 bases and J dropped 3 bases, with 13 bases sitting between them. The CDR3 loop spans 12 amino acids. CDR1 SNHLY and CDR2 FYNNEI come from the germline V gene. Filled out from reference TRBV2 and TRBJ2-7, the complete variable domain reads EPEVTQTPSHQVTQMGQEVILRCVPISNHLYFYWYRQILGQKVEFLVSFYNNEISEKSEIFDDQFSVERPDGSNFTLKIRSTKLEDSAMYFCATIRGNYEQYFGPGTRLTVT.

The rearrangement joins TRBV4-1 to TRBJ1-1; D is ambiguous. Trimming took 1 base from V and 1 from J, leaving 10 bases between them. Germline-derived CDR1 and CDR2 are MGHRA and YSYEKL. CDR3 length equals 15 residues. The CDR3 here is CASSQGGLANTEAFF. The CDR3 bases are TGCGCCAGCAGCCAAGGCGGCCTGGCGAACACTGAAGCTTTCTTT.

The chain recombines TRBV7-2 with TRBJ1-5; the D is unclear. The CDR3 contains 14 residues. Trimming cost V 5 bases and J 5 bases, with 13 bases left between them. From germline, CDR1 is SGHTA and CDR2 FQGNSA. DNA for the CDR3: TGTGCCAGCAGCGCCGATGACTCCTATCAGCCCCAGCATTTT. Amino acids: CASSADDSYQPQHF.

The rearrangement joins TRBV4-3 to TRBJ1-2; 10 bases are a match to TRBD1. CDR3 length equals 15 residues. The germline gives CDR1 LGHNA, CDR2 YSLEER. V shed 0 bases and J 3 bases; nucleotides not matched to a gene: 1. The CDR3 DNA is TGCGCCAGCAGCCAAGAGACAGGGGGCCACTATGGCTACACCTTC. Its protein product is CASSQETGGHYGYTF.